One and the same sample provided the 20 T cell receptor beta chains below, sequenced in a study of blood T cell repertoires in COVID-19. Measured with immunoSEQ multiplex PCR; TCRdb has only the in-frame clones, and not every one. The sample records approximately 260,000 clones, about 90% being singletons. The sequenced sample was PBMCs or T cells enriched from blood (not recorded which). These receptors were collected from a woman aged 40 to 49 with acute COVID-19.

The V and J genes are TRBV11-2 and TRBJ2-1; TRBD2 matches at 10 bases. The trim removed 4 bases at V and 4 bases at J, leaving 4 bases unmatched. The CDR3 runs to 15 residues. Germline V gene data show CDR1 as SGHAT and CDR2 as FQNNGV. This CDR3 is CASSSGLAAYNEQFF. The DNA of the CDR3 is TGTGCCAGCAGCTCTGGACTAGCGGCATACAATGAGCAGTTCTTC. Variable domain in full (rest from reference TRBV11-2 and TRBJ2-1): EAGVAQSPRYKIIEKRQSVAFWCNPISGHATLYWYQQILGQGPKLLIQFQNNGVVDDSQLPKDRFSAERLKGVDSTLKIQPAKLEDSAVYLCASSSGLAAYNEQFFGPGTRLTVL.

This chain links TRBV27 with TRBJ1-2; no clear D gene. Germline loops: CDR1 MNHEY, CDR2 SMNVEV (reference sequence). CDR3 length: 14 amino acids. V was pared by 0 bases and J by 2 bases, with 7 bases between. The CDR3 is CASSLSGGNYGYTF. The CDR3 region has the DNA TGTGCCAGCAGTTTATCAGGAGGGAACTATGGCTACACCTTC.

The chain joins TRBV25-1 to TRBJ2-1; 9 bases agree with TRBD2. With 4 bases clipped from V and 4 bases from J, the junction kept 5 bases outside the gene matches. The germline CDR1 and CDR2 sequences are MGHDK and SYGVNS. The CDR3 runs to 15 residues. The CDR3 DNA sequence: TGTGCCAGCAGTGTGGGACTAGCTCAGTACAATGAGCAGTTCTTC. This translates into CASSVGLAQYNEQFF.

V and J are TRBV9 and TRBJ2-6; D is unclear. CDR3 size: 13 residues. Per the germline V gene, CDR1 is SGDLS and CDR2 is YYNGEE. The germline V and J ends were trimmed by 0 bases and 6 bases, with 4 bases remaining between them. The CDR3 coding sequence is TGTGCCAGCAGCGTAGGTATGGCCAACGTCCTGACTTTC. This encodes CASSVGMANVLTF.

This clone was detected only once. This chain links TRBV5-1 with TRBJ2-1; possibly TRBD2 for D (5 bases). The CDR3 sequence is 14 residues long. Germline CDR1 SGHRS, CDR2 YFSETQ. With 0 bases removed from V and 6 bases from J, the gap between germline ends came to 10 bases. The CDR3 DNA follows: TGCGCCAGCAGCTTGGGTGACTACACCAATGAGCAGTTCTTC. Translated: CASSLGDYTNEQFF.

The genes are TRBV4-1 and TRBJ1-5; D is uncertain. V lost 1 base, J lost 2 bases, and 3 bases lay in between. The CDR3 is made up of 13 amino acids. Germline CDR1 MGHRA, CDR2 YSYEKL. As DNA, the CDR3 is TGCGCCAGCAGCCAAGCAGGCAATCAGCCCCAGCATTTT. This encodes CASSQAGNQPQHF.

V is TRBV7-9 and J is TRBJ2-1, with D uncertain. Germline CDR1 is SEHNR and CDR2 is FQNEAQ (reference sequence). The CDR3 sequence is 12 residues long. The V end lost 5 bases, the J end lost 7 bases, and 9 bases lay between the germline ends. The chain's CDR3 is CASSLLYNEQFF. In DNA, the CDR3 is TGTGCCAGCAGCCTCCTTTATAATGAGCAGTTCTTC.

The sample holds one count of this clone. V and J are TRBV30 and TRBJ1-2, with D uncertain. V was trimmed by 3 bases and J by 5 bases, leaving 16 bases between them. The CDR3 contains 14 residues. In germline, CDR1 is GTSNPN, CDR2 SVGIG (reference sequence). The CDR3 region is CAWSSSPVLYGYTF. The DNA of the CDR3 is TGTGCCTGGAGCAGTTCGCCAGTCCTTTATGGCTACACCTTC.

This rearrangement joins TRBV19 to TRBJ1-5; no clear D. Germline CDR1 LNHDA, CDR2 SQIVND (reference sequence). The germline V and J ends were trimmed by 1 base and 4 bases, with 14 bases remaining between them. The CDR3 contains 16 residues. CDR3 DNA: TGTGCCAGTAGTATAGCATTCCCATCAGGTAATCAGCCCCAGCATTTT. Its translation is CASSIAFPSGNQPQHF.

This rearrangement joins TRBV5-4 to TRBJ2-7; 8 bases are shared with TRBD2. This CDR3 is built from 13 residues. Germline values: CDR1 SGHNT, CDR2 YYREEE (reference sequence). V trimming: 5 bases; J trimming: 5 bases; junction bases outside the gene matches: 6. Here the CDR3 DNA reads TGTGCCAGCAGGTATAGCGGGAACCACGAGCAGTACTTC. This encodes CASRYSGNHEQYF.

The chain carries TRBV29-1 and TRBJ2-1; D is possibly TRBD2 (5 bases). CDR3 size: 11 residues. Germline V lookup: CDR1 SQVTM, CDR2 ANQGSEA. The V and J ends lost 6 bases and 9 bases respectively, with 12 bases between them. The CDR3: CSVGPGGEQFF. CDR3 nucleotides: TGCAGCGTGGGTCCTGGAGGTGAGCAGTTCTTC.

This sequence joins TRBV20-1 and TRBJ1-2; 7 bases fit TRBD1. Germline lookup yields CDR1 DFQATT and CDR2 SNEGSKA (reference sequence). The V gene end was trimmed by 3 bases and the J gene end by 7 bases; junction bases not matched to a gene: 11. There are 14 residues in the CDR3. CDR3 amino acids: CSASSPTGFGGYTF. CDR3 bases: TGCAGTGCTAGTTCCCCGACAGGGTTTGGTGGCTACACCTTC.

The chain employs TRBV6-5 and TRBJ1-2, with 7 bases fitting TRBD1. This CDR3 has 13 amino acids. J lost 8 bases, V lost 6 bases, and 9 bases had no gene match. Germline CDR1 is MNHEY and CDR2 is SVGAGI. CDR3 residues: CASSARQGEGYTF. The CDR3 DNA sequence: TGTGCCAGCAGCGCCAGACAGGGTGAGGGCTACACCTTC.

CDR3: CASSTRPGTSGNTIYF. CDR3 nucleotide sequence: TGCGCCAGCAGCACACGACCAGGAACGTCTGGAAACACCATATATTTT. This chain connects TRBV5-1 to TRBJ1-3, with D unclear. Germline CDR1 reads SGHRS; CDR2 reads YFSETQ. Deletions cut 4 bases from V and 1 base from J, with 15 bases between. The CDR3 covers 16 residues.

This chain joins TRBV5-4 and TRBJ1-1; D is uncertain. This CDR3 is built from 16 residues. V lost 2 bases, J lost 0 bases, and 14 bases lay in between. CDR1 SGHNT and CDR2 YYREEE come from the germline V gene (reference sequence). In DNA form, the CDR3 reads TGTGCCAGCAGCTTCGGGGTGGCGAGGGTGAACACTGAAGCTTTCTTT. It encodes CASSFGVARVNTEAFF.

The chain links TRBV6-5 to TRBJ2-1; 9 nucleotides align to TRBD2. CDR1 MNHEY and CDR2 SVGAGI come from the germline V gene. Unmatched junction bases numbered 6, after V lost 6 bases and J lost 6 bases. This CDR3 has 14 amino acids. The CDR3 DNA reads TGTGCCAGCAGACCGGGACTAGCATTCAATGAGCAGTTCTTC. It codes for CASRPGLAFNEQFF.

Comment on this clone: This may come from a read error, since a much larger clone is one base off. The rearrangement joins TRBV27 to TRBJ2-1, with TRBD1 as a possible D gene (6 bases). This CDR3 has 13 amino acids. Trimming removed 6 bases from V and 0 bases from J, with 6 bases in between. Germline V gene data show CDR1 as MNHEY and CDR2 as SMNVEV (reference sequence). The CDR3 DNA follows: TGTGCCAGCAGGGACAGCTCCTACAATGAGCAGTTCTTC. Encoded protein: CASRDSSYNEQFF.

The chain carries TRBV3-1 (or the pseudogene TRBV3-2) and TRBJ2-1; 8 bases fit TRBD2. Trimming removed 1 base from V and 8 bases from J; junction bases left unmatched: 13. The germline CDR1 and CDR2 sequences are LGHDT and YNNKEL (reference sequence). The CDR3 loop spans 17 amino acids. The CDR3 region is CASSQVPLLAGVDEQFF. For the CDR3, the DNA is TGTGCCAGCAGCCAAGTGCCCCTTCTAGCGGGCGTCGATGAGCAGTTCTTC.

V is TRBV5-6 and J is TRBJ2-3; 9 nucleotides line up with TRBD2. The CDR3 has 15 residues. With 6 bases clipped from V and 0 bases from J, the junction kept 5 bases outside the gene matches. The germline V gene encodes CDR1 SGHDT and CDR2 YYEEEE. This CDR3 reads CASTRLAVSTDTQYF. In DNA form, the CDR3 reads TGTGCCAGCACCCGACTAGCGGTTAGCACAGATACGCAGTATTTT.

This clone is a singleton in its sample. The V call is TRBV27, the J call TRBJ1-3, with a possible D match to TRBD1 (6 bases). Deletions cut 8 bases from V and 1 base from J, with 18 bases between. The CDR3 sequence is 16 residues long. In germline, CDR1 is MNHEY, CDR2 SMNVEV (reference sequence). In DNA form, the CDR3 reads TGTGCCAGCGCCCGAAGTCCAGGGGAGTCTGGAAACACCATATATTTT. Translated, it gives CASARSPGESGNTIYF.